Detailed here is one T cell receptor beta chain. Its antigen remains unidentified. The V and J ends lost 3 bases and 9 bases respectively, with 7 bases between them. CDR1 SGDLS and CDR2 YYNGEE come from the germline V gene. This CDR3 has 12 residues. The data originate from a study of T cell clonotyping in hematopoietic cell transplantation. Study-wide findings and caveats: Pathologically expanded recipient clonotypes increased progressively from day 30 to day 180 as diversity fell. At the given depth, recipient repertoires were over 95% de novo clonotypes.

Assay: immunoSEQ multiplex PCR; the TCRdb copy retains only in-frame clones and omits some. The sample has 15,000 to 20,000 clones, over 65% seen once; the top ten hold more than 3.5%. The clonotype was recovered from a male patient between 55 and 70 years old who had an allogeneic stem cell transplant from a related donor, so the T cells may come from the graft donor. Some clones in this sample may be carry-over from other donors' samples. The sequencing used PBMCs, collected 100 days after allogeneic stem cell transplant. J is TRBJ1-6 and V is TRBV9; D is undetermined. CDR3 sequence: CASSALGSPLHF. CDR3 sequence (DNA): TGTGCCAGCAGCGCCCTGGGTTCACCCCTCCACTTT.